This T cell receptor (beta chain) was profiled in a study of regulatory T cells in long-lasting Graves disease. The time point is: newly diagnosed GD, antithyroid drugs for less than 3 months. There was RNA extracted from PBMCs, and the TCR library was made from it. Library construction for TCR beta used iRepertoire HTBI primers and Arm-PCR of CDR3 regions. From the multiplex PCR reads, TCRdb called clonotypes with MiXCR, one entry per CDR3 protein. The table records around 400,000 distinct CDR3 sequences, 15% of them present only once. V was shortened by 3 bases and J by 6 bases, with 20 bases between the two germline ends. The CDR3 has 16 residues. Germline V gene sequence: CDR1 MDHEN, CDR2 SYDVKM. These data were likewise used in another study, on T cells in Graves' hyperthyroidism and ophthalmopathy.

Sequences were derived from peripheral blood mononuclear cells (PBMCs), sampled at new diagnosis, from a patient treated with antithyroid drugs. The chain combines TRBV28 with TRBJ1-1; no definite D call. The source is a middle-aged woman with Graves disease. The CDR3, as DNA: TGTGCCAGCAGTTTCGCGGCAGCACCCCTGGACGCTGAAGCTTTCTTT. Amino acid sequence: CASSFAAAPLDAEAFF.